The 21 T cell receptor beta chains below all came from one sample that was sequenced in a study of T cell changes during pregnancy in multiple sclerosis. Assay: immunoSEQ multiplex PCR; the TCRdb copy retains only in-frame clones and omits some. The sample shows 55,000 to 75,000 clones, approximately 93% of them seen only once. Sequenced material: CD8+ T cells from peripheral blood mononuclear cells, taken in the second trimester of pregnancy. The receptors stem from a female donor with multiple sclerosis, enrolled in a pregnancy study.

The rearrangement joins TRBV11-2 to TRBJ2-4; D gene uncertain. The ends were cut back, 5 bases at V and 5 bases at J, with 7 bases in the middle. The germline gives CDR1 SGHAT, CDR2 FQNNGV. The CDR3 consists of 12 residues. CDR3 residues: CASSPGENIQYF. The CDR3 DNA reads TGTGCCAGCAGCCCAGGTGAAAACATTCAGTACTTC.

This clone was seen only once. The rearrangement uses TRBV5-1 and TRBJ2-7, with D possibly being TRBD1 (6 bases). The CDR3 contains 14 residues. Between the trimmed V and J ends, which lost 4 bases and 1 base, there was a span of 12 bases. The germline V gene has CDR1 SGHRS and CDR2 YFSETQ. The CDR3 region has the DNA TGCGCCAGCAGCCTAAGGACAGAATCCTACGAGCAGTACTTC. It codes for CASSLRTESYEQYF. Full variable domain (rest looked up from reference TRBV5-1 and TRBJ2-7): KAGVTQTPRYLIKTRGQQVTLSCSPISGHRSVSWYQQTPGQGLQFLFEYFSETQRNKGNFPGRFSGRQFSNSRSEMNVSTLELGDSALYLCASSLRTESYEQYFGPGTRLTVT.

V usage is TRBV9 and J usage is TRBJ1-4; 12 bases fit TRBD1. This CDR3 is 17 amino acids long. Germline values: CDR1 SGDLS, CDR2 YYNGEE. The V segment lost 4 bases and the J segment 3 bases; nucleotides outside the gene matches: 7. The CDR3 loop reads CASSPGGQGAANEKLFF. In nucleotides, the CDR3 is TGTGCCAGCAGCCCCGGGGGACAGGGGGCCGCTAATGAAAAACTGTTTTTT.

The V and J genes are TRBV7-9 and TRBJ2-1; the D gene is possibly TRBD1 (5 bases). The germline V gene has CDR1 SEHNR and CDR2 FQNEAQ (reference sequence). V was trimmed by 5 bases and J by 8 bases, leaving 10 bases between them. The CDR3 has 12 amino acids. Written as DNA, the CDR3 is TGTGCCAGCAGCCTGAGCAGGGATGAGCAGTTCTTC. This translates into CASSLSRDEQFF.

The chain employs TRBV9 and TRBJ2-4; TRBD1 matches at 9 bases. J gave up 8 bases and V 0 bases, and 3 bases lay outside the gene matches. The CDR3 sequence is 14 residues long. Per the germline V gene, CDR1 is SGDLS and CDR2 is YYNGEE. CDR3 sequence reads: CASSVGDREDIQYF. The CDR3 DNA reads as TGTGCCAGCAGCGTAGGGGACAGGGAAGACATTCAGTACTTC. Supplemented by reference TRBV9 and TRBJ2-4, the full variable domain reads DSGVTQTPKHLITATGQRVTLRCSPRSGDLSVYWYQQSLDQGLQFLIQYYNGEERAKGNILERFSAQQFPDLHSELNLSSLELGDSALYFCASSVGDREDIQYFGAGTRLSVL.

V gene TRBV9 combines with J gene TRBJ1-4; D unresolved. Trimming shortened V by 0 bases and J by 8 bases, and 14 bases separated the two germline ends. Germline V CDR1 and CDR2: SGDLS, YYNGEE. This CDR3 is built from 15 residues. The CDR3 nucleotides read TGTGCCAGCAGCGTAGGTGGCCAATCGGGGGAAAAACTGTTTTTT. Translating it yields CASSVGGQSGEKLFF.

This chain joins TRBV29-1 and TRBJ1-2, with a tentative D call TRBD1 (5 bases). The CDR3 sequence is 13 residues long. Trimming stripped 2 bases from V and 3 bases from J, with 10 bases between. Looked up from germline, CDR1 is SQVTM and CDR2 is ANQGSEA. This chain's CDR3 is CSVELVRDYGYTF. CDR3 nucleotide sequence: TGCAGCGTTGAACTGGTCAGGGACTATGGCTACACCTTC.

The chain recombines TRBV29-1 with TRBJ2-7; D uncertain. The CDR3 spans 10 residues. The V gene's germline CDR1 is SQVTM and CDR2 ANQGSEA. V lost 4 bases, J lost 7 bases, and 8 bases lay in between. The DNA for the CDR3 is TGCAGCGTTGGGTCGCAGGAGCAGTACTTC. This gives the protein CSVGSQEQYF.

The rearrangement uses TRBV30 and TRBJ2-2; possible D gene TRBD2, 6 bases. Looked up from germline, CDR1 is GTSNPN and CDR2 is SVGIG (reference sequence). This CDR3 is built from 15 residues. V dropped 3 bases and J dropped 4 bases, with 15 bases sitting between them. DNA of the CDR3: TGTGCCTGGAGCGAGCCGGGGGAAACCACCGGGGAGCTGTTTTTT. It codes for CAWSEPGETTGELFF.

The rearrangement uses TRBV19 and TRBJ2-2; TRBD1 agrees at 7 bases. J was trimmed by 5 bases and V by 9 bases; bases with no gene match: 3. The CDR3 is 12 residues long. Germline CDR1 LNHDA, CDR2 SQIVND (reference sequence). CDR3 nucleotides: TGTGCCAGCCTCAGGGGGACCGGGGAGCTGTTTTTT. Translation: CASLRGTGELFF.

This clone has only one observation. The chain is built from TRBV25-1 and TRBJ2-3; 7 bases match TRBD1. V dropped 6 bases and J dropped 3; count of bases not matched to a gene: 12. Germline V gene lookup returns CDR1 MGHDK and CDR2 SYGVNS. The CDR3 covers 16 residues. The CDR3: CASRGYTGVETDTQYF. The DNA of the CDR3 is TGTGCCAGCAGAGGCTATACAGGGGTCGAGACAGATACGCAGTATTTT.

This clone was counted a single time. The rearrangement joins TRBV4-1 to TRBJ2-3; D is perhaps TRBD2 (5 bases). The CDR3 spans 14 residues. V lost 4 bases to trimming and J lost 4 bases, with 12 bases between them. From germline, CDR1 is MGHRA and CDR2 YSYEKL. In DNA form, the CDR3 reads TGCGCCAGCAGCCCTAACCTAGCCTCAGATACGCAGTATTTT. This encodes CASSPNLASDTQYF.

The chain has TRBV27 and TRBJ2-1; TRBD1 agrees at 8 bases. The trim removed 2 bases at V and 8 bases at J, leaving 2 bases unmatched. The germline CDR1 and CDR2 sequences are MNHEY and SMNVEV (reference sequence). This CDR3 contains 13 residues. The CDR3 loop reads CASSLGTGDEQFF. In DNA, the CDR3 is TGTGCCAGCAGTTTAGGGACAGGCGATGAGCAGTTCTTC.

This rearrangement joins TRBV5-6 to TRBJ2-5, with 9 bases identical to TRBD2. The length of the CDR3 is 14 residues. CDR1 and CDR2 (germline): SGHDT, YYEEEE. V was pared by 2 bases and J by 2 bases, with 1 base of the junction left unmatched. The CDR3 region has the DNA TGTGCCAGCAGCTTAAGCGGGGGGCAAGAGACCCAGTACTTC. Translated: CASSLSGGQETQYF. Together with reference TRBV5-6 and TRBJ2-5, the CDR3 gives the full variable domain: DAGVTQSPTHLIKTRGQQVTLRCSPKSGHDTVSWYQQALGQGPQFIFQYYEEEERQRGNFPDRFSGHQFPNYSSELNVNALLLGDSALYLCASSLSGGQETQYFGPGTRLLVL.

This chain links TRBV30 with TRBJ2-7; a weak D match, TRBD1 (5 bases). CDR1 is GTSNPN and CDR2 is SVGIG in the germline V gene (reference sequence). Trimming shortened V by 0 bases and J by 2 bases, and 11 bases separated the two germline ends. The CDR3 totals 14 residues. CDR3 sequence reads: CAWSVRTRPYEQYF. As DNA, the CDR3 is TGTGCCTGGAGTGTCCGGACACGGCCCTACGAGCAGTACTTC.

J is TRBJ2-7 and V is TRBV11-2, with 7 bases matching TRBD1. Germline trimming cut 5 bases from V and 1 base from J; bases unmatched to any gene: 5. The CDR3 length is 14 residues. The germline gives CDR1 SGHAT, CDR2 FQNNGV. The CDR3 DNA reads TGTGCCAGCAGCCTCTTACAGGGGTCCTACGAGCAGTACTTC. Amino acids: CASSLLQGSYEQYF.

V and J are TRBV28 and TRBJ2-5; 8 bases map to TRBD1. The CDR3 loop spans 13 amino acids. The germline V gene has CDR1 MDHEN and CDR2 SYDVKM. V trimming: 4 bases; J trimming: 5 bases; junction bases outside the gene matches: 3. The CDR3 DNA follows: TGTGCCAGCAGTTCAGGGGGCTGGGAGACCCAGTACTTC. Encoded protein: CASSSGGWETQYF.

CDR3 sequence reads: CASSYPSGGGQPQHF. The CDR3 nucleotides are TGTGCCAGCAGTTACCCGTCGGGGGGCGGTCAGCCCCAGCATTTT. The rearrangement links TRBV6-6 to TRBJ1-5; D is perhaps TRBD1 (6 bases). CDR3 length: 15 residues. V dropped 2 bases and J dropped 6 bases, with 14 bases sitting between them. The germline V gene encodes CDR1 MNHNY and CDR2 SVGAGI (reference sequence).

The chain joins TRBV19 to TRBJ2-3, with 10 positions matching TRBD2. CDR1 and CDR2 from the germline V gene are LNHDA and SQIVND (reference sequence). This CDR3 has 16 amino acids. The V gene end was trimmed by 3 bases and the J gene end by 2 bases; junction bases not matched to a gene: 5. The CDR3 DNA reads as TGTGCCAGTAGTATGGGGACTAGCGCTTCCACAGATACGCAGTATTTT. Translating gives CASSMGTSASTDTQYF.

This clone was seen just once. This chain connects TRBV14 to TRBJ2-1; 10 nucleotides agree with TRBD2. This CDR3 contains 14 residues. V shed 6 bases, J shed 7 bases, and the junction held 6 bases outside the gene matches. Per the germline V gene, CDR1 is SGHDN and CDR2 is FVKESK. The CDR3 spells CASRRSGGGNEQFF. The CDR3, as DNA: TGTGCCAGCAGGAGGAGCGGGGGGGGGAATGAGCAGTTCTTC.

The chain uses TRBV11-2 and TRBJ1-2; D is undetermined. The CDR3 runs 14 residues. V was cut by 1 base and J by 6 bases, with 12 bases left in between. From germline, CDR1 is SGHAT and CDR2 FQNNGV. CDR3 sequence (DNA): TGTGCCAGCAGCTTAGTAGAGGAAGTGGATGGCTACACCTTC. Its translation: CASSLVEEVDGYTF.